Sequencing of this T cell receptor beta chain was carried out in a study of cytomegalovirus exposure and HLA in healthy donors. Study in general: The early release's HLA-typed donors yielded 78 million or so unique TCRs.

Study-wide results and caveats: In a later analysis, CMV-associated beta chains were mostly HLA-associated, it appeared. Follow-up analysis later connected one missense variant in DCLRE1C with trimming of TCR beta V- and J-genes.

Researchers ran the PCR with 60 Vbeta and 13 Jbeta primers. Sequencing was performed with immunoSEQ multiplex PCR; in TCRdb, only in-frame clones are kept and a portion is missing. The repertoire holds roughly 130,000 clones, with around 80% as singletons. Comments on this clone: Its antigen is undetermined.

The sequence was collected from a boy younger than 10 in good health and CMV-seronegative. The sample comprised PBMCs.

The CDR3 nucleotides read TGTGCCAGCAGGACCCAGGGTCTCAACACCGGGGAGCTGTTTTTT. Translation gives CASRTQGLNTGELFF. The rearrangement joins TRBV5-5 to TRBJ2-2; TRBD1 is a possible D gene (5 bases). Germline lookup yields CDR1 SGHKS and CDR2 YYEKEE (reference sequence). The CDR3 sequence is 15 residues long. V was cut by 5 bases and J by 2 bases, with 13 bases left in between.